A selection of T cell receptor beta chains follows, all from one sample in a study of identical twins. TCRdb reprocessed the 5' RACE reads via MiXCR and lists one record per CDR3 protein. Of under 1 million distinct CDR3 sequences detected, about 12% appear once; the ten largest clones hold roughly 1.5%. This sample also belongs to another study, concerning yellow fever vaccine responses in identical twins.

Sequenced sample: PBMCs. These receptors all come from a woman aged 18-30 years in good health. Both conserved end residues are part of each CDR3. D genes are given only for firm matches. The size of a clone is reported for some rows only, either as once, few or many, or as a class for expanded clones.

j_call v_call d_call clone_size cdr3_nt cdr3_aa
TRBJ2-2 TRBV20-1 TRBD2 NA TGCAGTGCAAAACCCCCGGGACAGGGAAGACTAGCGGGAGAGGTGCTGTTTTTT CSAKPPGQGRLAGEVLFF
TRBJ1-1 TRBV7-8 NA few TGTGCCAGCAGCCCAGCACAGAGAATGAACACTGAAGCTTTCTTT CASSPAQRMNTEAFF
TRBJ2-2 TRBV4-1 TRBD1 NA TGCGCCAGCAGCCAACGGGACAGCCCGAACACCGGGGAGCTGTTTTTT CASSQRDSPNTGELFF
TRBJ1-4 TRBV7-9 NA many TGTGCCAGCAGCTTAGCGGATGAAAAACTGTTTTTT CASSLADEKLFF
TRBJ2-5 TRBV7-2 TRBD2 few TGTGCCAGCAGCCCCAGGGGACTAGCGGGGGGCCAAGAGACCCAGTACTTC CASSPRGLAGGQETQYF
TRBJ2-7 TRBV20-1 TRBD2 few TGCAGTGCTAGAGAGGGGCTAGCGGGAGGCGAGCAGTACTTC CSAREGLAGGEQYF
TRBJ2-7 TRBV12-3/TRBV12-4 TRBD1 few TGTGCCAGCAGTCGACAGGGGGAGCAGTACTTC CASSRQGEQYF
TRBJ2-7 TRBV20-1 TRBD2 few TGCAGTGCTGAGACTAGCGGGACGCCAAACGAGCAGTACTTC CSAETSGTPNEQYF
TRBJ1-1 TRBV28 TRBD1 NA TGTGCCAGCACCTTTAGGGGGCTTGGCACTGAAGCTTTCTTT CASTFRGLGTEAFF
TRBJ2-3 TRBV7-9 NA many TGTGCCAGCAGATCCGCTATAGGGCCGGATACGCAGTATTTT CASRSAIGPDTQYF
TRBJ1-2 TRBV29-1 TRBD1 NA TGCAGCGTTGAAGTCGGACAGGGGGTTGGGGGCTACACCTTC CSVEVGQGVGGYTF
TRBJ2-7 TRBV29-1 NA NA TGCAGCGTTGAAATGGACACCGGCGGCCGAGAGCAGTACTTC CSVEMDTGGREQYF
TRBJ2-7 TRBV12-3/TRBV12-4 NA few TGTGCCAGCAGTTATACTTCTTACGAGCAGTACTTC CASSYTSYEQYF
TRBJ2-1 TRBV11-1 NA many TGTGCCAGCAGCTTGGGTTTGAGTGTTACCTACAATGAGCAGTTCTTC CASSLGLSVTYNEQFF
TRBJ1-2 TRBV20-1 NA many TGCAGTGCTAGAGAAACAGGGTCTAGTGGCTACACCTTC CSARETGSSGYTF
TRBJ2-1 TRBV20-1 NA NA TGCAGTGCTTACGAAAATGAGCAGTTCTTC CSAYENEQFF
TRBJ1-1 TRBV11-2 NA NA TGTGCCAGCAGCTTAGTATCAGGTTCGTCAGAGTCGAACACTGAAGCTTTCTTT CASSLVSGSSESNTEAFF
TRBJ2-3 TRBV7-8 NA few TGTGCCAGCAGCCGAACCTGGGGGATTAGCACAGATACGCAGTATTTT CASSRTWGISTDTQYF
TRBJ2-1 TRBV9 NA many TGTGCCAGCAGCGTAGGTGGTGGGGTAGGGCGGGTGGACAATGAGCAGTTCTTC CASSVGGGVGRVDNEQFF
TRBJ2-5 TRBV14 NA NA TGTGCCAGCAGCCAAGTGGGTCCTGAGACCCAGTACTTC CASSQVGPETQYF
TRBJ2-1 TRBV11-2 NA few TGTGCCAGCAGCTTAGAGCGGCCCGGGTTCGGCAATGAGCAGTTCTTC CASSLERPGFGNEQFF
TRBJ2-1 TRBV5-6 TRBD2 NA TGTGCCAGCAGCTTAGGACTAGCGTTGTTCTTC CASSLGLALFF
TRBJ2-5 TRBV5-5 TRBD1 few TGTGCCAGCAGCTTGTTGCCCCAGGGGGCAGGAGAGACCCAGTACTTC CASSLLPQGAGETQYF
TRBJ2-2 TRBV12-3/TRBV12-4 NA NA TGTGCCAGCGGTTGGGGGGCCGGGGAGCTGTTTTTT CASGWGAGELFF
TRBJ2-1 TRBV15 NA many TGTGCCACCAGCAGAGATTTAGGGGTGGGACCCTACAATGAGCAGTTCTTC CATSRDLGVGPYNEQFF
TRBJ2-5 TRBV7-9 NA many TGTGCCAGCAGCTTAATGGCGGGGCAAGAGACCCAGTACTTC CASSLMAGQETQYF
TRBJ2-1 TRBV5-5 TRBD2 NA TGTGCCAGCAGCTTGGTGACTAGCGGGAGAGCTGAGCAGTTCTTC CASSLVTSGRAEQFF
TRBJ2-1 TRBV10-3 TRBD2 many TGTGCCATCAGTGCCCTCGGAGGGAGGGGCAATGAGCAGTTCTTC CAISALGGRGNEQFF
TRBJ2-1 TRBV20-1 TRBD2 few TGCAGTGCTAGTCTAGCGGGAGGAGGGGGTGAGCAGTTCTTC CSASLAGGGGEQFF
TRBJ2-7 TRBV5-1 TRBD2 NA TGCGCCAGCAGCCCTATGACTAGCGGGAGCTCCTACGAGCAGTACTTC CASSPMTSGSSYEQYF
TRBJ1-5 TRBV10-3 TRBD1 few TGTGCCACCCGGACAGGGGGCCGCGATCAGCCCCAGCATTTT CATRTGGRDQPQHF
TRBJ2-7 TRBV15 TRBD1 NA TGTGCCACCAGCAGACCAGCATCCGGGACAGCAACCTACGAGCAGTACTTC CATSRPASGTATYEQYF
TRBJ2-7 TRBV20-1 NA NA TGCAGTGCTAGATTAGGGGCGGCGTTTGCCTACGAGCAGTACTTC CSARLGAAFAYEQYF
TRBJ1-6 TRBV2 NA NA TGTGCCAGCAGTGACCACTCCTATAATTCACCCCTCCACTTT CASSDHSYNSPLHF
TRBJ2-2 TRBV5-1 NA NA TGCGCCAGCAGCTTGATGGCAGAGAGCACCGGGGAGCTGTTTTTT CASSLMAESTGELFF
TRBJ2-3 TRBV5-1 NA many TGCGCCAGCAGCGCGAAGGGGGAACTATTCACAGATACGCAGTATTTT CASSAKGELFTDTQYF
TRBJ2-1 TRBV4-1 NA NA TGCGCCAGCAGCCTAAGTCCTAGGGATGAGCAGTTCTTC CASSLSPRDEQFF
TRBJ1-4 TRBV20-1 TRBD1 NA TGCAGTGCTAATGCAGGGGGCGCCGGGGAAAAACTGTTTTTT CSANAGGAGEKLFF